A single sample gave rise to the 20 T cell receptor beta chains below, sequenced in a study of OX40 agonist ivuxolimab in advanced cancers. Produced via immunoSEQ multiplex PCR; TCRdb's table is partial and in-frame only. Counted here are about 49,000 clones, approximately 84% occurring once; the ten biggest clones make up about 12%. Sample: CD4+ or CD8+ T cells sorted from blood, taken in a trial of the OX40 agonist ivuxolimab. Every receptor here comes from an adult with an advanced solid tumor such as melanoma, head and neck, liver or kidney cancer.

The chain carries TRBV5-1 and TRBJ2-2, with TRBD2 matching 12 bases. The CDR3 is 17 amino acids. Trimming removed 4 bases from V and 4 bases from J; junction bases left unmatched: 8. Germline CDR1 reads SGHRS; CDR2 reads YFSETQ. CDR3 nucleotides: TGCGCCAGCAGCCATGGACTAGCGGGGTGGGTCACCGGGGAGCTGTTTTTT. Amino acid sequence: CASSHGLAGWVTGELFF.

The chain couples TRBV9 to TRBJ2-1; 7 nucleotides agree with TRBD2. This CDR3 has 15 residues. CDR1 is SGDLS and CDR2 is YYNGEE in the germline V gene. The ends lost 4 bases at V and 0 bases at J; junction bases unmatched: 4. CDR3: CASSLLAASYNEQFF. The CDR3 DNA is TGTGCCAGCAGCCTTCTAGCGGCCTCCTACAATGAGCAGTTCTTC.

The chain carries TRBV19 and TRBJ1-1, with 8 bases that match TRBD1. CDR1 LNHDA and CDR2 SQIVND come from the germline V gene (reference sequence). This CDR3 region has 14 residues. Germline trimming cut 6 bases from V and 7 bases from J; bases unmatched to any gene: 10. The DNA for the CDR3 is TGTGCCAGTAGAACTACAGGGGGAGTCAATGAAGCTTTCTTT. It translates to CASRTTGGVNEAFF. The entire variable domain, with the rest obtained from reference TRBV19 and TRBJ1-1, is as follows: DGGITQSPKYLFRKEGQNVTLSCEQNLNHDAMYWYRQDPGQGLRLIYYSQIVNDFQKGDIAEGYSVSREKKESFPLTVTSAQKNPTAFYLCASRTTGGVNEAFFGQGTRLTVV.

The V gene is TRBV14, the J gene TRBJ1-6; maybe TRBD1 (5 bases). CDR3 length: 13 amino acids. V lost 8 bases, J lost 10 bases, and 15 bases lay in between. The germline V gene encodes CDR1 SGHDN and CDR2 FVKESK. The CDR3 loop is CASSITWDSPLHF. The CDR3, as DNA: TGTGCCAGCTCCATAACTTGGGACTCACCCCTCCACTTT.

The chain has TRBV7-7 and TRBJ2-2; D may correspond to TRBD1 or TRBD2 (5 bases each). CDR3 length: 14 amino acids. Germline CDR1 and CDR2: SSHAT and FNYEAQ (reference sequence). V was shortened by 5 bases and J by 5 bases, with 12 bases between the two germline ends. The CDR3 region has the DNA TGTGCCAGCAGCCTCACGGGGCAGACCGGGGAGCTGTTTTTT. Its translation: CASSLTGQTGELFF.

This sequence joins TRBV7-8 and TRBJ1-4; D possibly corresponds to TRBD1 (5 bases). Looked up from germline, CDR1 is SGHVS and CDR2 is FQNEAQ. The CDR3 is 15 amino acids. The V and J ends lost 6 bases and 4 bases respectively, with 15 bases between them. The CDR3 sequence is CASSHRRGNNEKLFF. The CDR3 region has the DNA TGTGCCAGCAGTCACAGAAGGGGCAATAATGAAAAACTGTTTTTT. The complete variable domain, with remaining parts taken from reference TRBV7-8 and TRBJ1-4, reads GAGVSQSPRYKVAKRGQDVALRCDPISGHVSLFWYQQALGQGPEFLTYFQNEAQLDKSGLPSDRFFAERPEGSVSTLKIQRTQQEDSAVYLCASSHRRGNNEKLFFGSGTQLSVL.

This chain uses TRBV4-1 with TRBJ2-7, with TRBD2 identical over 10 bases. V lost 4 bases, J lost 7 bases, and 13 bases stayed unmatched. This CDR3 contains 16 residues. From germline, CDR1 is MGHRA and CDR2 YSYEKL. CDR3 coding DNA: TGCGCCAGCAGCCCAGCTCGACTAGCGGGCGTGGGAGAGCAGTACTTC. It yields the protein CASSPARLAGVGEQYF.

The chain uses TRBV7-9 and TRBJ2-1; D ambiguous. This CDR3 has 16 residues. Germline V gene data show CDR1 as SEHNR and CDR2 as FQNEAQ (reference sequence). The V and J ends lost 1 base and 4 bases respectively, with 14 bases between them. The CDR3 coding sequence is TGTGCCAGCAGCTTAGGTGGTGGCGGCGCGTACAATGAGCAGTTCTTC. Residues: CASSLGGGGAYNEQFF.

The chain combines TRBV7-2 with TRBJ2-2; 14 nucleotides line up with TRBD2. The J segment lost 7 bases and the V segment lost 5 bases, leaving 3 bases of the junction unmatched. The V gene's germline CDR1 is SGHTA and CDR2 FQGNSA. The CDR3 is 15 amino acids. CDR3 sequence (DNA): TGTGCCAGCAGCAGACTAGCGGGAGGGGTCGGGGAGCTGTTTTTT. Translated, it gives CASSRLAGGVGELFF.

The chain is built from TRBV5-6 and TRBJ1-2; D is undetermined. Per the germline V gene, CDR1 is SGHDT and CDR2 is YYEEEE. Trimming took 1 base from V and 4 from J, leaving 23 bases between them. The CDR3 contains 18 residues. In DNA form, the CDR3 reads TGTGCCAGCAGCTTGCTTTTCCATATTCATTCGCCAGGCTATGGCTACACCTTC. It codes for CASSLLFHIHSPGYGYTF.

In this sample, this clone turned up a few times. V gene TRBV4-1 combines with J gene TRBJ1-6; D not certain. Germline V gene sequence: CDR1 MGHRA, CDR2 YSYEKL. The CDR3 consists of 14 residues. The V end lost 4 bases, the J end lost 5 bases, and 9 bases lay between the germline ends. The CDR3 DNA reads as TGCGCCAGCAGCCTTGGAGGGAATAATTCACCCCTCCACTTT. This translates into CASSLGGNNSPLHF.

The chain recombines TRBV18 with TRBJ2-1, with 10 bases lining up with TRBD2. The CDR3 sequence is 15 residues long. Germline lookup yields CDR1 KGHSH and CDR2 LQKENI. The ends lost 3 bases at V and 3 bases at J; junction bases unmatched: 2. The DNA for the CDR3 is TGTGCCAGCTCACCTGGGACTAGCGTCTACAATGAGCAGTTCTTC. It codes for CASSPGTSVYNEQFF.

This clone has only one observation. The chain's CDR3 is CASREGGQGSQPQHF. The CDR3 DNA sequence: TGTGCCAGCCGAGAAGGGGGACAGGGCAGTCAGCCCCAGCATTTT. This chain uses TRBV6-5 with TRBJ1-5; 9 nucleotides line up with TRBD1. V lost 8 bases to trimming and J lost 6 bases; unmatched junction nucleotides: 11. Germline CDR1 is MNHEY and CDR2 is SVGAGI. CDR3 length: 15 residues.

This rearrangement joins TRBV7-8 to TRBJ1-1; 7 nucleotides line up with TRBD1. CDR3 size: 18 residues. Germline trimming cut 2 bases from V and 0 bases from J; bases unmatched to any gene: 12. Germline loops: CDR1 SGHVS, CDR2 FQNEAQ. The CDR3 region has the DNA TGTGCCAGCAGCTTAAGATCGTGGACAGGAGTCATGAACACTGAAGCTTTCTTT. Protein product: CASSLRSWTGVMNTEAFF.

Many counts were recorded for this clone. This chain connects TRBV6-1 to TRBJ1-5; D gene unclear. The germline V gene has CDR1 MNHNS and CDR2 SASEGT. The CDR3 is 16 amino acids. V lost 3 bases and J lost 1, with 13 bases in between. The CDR3 loop is CASSDVFGSSNQPQHF. For the CDR3, the DNA is TGTGCCAGCAGTGATGTCTTTGGCAGCAGCAATCAGCCCCAGCATTTT.

This chain connects TRBV5-1 to TRBJ2-3; perhaps TRBD2 as D (5 bases). The V end lost 2 bases, the J end lost 0 bases, and 13 bases lay between the germline ends. The germline CDR1 and CDR2 sequences are SGHRS and YFSETQ. This CDR3 spans 16 amino acids. The CDR3 protein is CASSFGRPSSTDTQYF. DNA of the CDR3: TGCGCCAGCAGCTTTGGGAGACCCTCTAGCACAGATACGCAGTATTTT.

The chain combines TRBV11-3 with TRBJ2-7; unclear D gene. Between the trimmed V and J ends, which lost 0 bases and 0 bases, there was a span of 9 bases. Germline CDR1 and CDR2: SGHNT and YENEEA. This CDR3 spans 15 amino acids. The CDR3 region has the DNA TGTGCCAGCAGCTTAGAGGAAGGAAGCTCCTACGAGCAGTACTTC. Encoded protein: CASSLEEGSSYEQYF.

The chain combines TRBV19 with TRBJ2-6, with D uncertain. V was trimmed by 5 bases and J by 2 bases, leaving 13 bases between them. The CDR3 extends over 16 amino acids. Germline CDR1 is LNHDA and CDR2 is SQIVND (reference sequence). CDR3 amino acids: CASSSPPWAGANVLTF. The CDR3 nucleotides read TGTGCCAGTAGTTCCCCGCCTTGGGCTGGGGCCAACGTCCTGACTTTC.

This CDR3 is CASSLAYLDRRGLEKLFF. DNA for the CDR3: TGTGCCAGCAGCTTAGCCTACTTGGACAGGAGAGGTCTAGAGAAACTGTTTTTT. The V gene is TRBV7-9, the J gene TRBJ1-4; TRBD1 matches 7 bases. Losses at the gene ends were 0 bases for V and 11 bases for J; bases not matched to a gene: 18. Per the germline V gene, CDR1 is SEHNR and CDR2 is FQNEAQ (reference sequence). The CDR3 spans 18 residues.

The gene calls are TRBV7-2 and TRBJ2-7; D may be TRBD2 (5 bases). The CDR3 runs to 13 residues. V dropped 1 base and J dropped 4 bases, with 8 bases sitting between them. Germline V lookup: CDR1 SGHTA, CDR2 FQGNSA. CDR3 residues: CASSLDRRYEQYF. CDR3 DNA: TGTGCCAGCAGCTTAGATAGGAGGTACGAGCAGTACTTC.